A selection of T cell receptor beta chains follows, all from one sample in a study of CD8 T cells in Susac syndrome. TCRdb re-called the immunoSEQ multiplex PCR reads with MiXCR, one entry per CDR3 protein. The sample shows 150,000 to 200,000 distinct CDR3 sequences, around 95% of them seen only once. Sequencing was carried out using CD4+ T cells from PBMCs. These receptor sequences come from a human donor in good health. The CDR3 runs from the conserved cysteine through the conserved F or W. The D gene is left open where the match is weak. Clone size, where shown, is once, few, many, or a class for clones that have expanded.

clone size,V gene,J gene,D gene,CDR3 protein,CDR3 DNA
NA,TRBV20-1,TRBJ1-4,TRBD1,CSAPGTGGEKLFF,TGCAGTGCCCCCGGGACAGGGGGTGAAAAACTGTTTTTT
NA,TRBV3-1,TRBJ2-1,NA,CASSQDSRTYNEQFF,TGTGCCAGCAGCCAAGATAGTAGGACCTACAATGAGCAGTTCTTC
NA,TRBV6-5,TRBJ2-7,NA,CASSLRQRTYEQYF,TGTGCCAGCAGCTTACGACAGCGGACCTACGAGCAGTACTTC
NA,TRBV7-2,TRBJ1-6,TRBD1,CATAGQGLLLNSPLHF,TGTGCCACCGCGGGACAGGGGCTATTACTCAATTCACCCCTCCACTTT
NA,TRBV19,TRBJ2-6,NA,CASTDGSSGANVLTF,TGTGCCAGTACCGACGGTTCCTCTGGGGCCAACGTCCTGACTTTC
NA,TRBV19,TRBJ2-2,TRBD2,CASRLGLAGGLDTGELFF,TGTGCCAGTAGATTGGGACTAGCGGGGGGGCTTGACACCGGGGAGCTGTTTTTT
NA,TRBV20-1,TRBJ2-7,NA,CSARVTAPPYEQYF,TGCAGTGCTAGAGTGACAGCTCCTCCCTACGAGCAGTACTTC
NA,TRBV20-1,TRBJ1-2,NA,CSATAGRAYGYTF,TGCAGTGCTACGGCAGGGCGCGCCTATGGCTACACCTTC
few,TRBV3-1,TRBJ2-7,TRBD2,CASTKQGGGAFREQYF,TGTGCCAGCACTAAGCAGGGCGGGGGGGCTTTTCGCGAGCAGTACTTC
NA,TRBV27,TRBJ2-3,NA,CASSFRPTNTDTQYF,TGTGCCAGCAGTTTTCGGCCTACCAACACAGATACGCAGTATTTT
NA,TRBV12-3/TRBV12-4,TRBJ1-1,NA,CASSHSPGGTEAFF,TGTGCCAGCAGCCACTCACCGGGGGGTACTGAAGCTTTCTTT
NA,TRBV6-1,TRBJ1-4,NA,CASKRDINEKLFF,TGTGCCAGCAAACGGGACATTAATGAAAAACTGTTTTTT
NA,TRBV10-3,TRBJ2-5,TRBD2,CASARGQETQYF,TGTGCCTCGGCGCGGGGGCAAGAGACCCAGTACTTC
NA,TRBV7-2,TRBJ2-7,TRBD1,CASSLGTRQGAYEQYF,TGTGCCAGCAGCTTAGGTACGAGACAGGGGGCCTACGAGCAGTACTTC